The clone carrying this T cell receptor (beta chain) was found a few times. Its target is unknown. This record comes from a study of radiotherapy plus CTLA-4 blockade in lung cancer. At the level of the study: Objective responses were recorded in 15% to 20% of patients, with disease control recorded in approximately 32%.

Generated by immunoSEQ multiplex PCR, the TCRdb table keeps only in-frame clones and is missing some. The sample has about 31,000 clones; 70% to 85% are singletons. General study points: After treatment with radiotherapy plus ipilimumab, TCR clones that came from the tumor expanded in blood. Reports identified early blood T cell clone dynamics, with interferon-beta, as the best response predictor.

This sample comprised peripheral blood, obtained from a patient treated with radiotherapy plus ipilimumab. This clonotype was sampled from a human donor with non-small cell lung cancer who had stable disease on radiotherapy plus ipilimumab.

The DNA of the CDR3 is TGTGCCAGCAGCTTAAGGGGGCTGGTCACTGAAGCTTTCTTT. This translates into CASSLRGLVTEAFF. V usage is TRBV7-9 and J usage is TRBJ1-1, with 7 bases identical to TRBD1. V trimming: 2 bases; J trimming: 4 bases; junction bases outside the gene matches: 4. Germline V lookup: CDR1 SEHNR, CDR2 FQNEAQ (reference sequence). The CDR3 extends over 14 amino acids.